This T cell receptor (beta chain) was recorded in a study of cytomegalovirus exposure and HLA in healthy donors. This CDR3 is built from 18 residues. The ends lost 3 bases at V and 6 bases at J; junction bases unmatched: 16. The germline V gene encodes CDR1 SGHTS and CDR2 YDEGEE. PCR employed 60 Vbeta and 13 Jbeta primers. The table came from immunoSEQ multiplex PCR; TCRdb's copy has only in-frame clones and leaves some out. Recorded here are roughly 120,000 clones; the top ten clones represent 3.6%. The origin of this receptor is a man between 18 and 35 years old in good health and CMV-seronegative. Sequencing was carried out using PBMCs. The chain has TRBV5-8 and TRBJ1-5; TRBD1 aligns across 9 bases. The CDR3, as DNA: TGTGCCAGCAGCTCAAGCCGGGACAGGGCAGCAGCAGCTCAGCCCCAGCATTTT. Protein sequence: CASSSSRDRAAAAQPQHF.